The 9 T cell receptor beta chains below come from one sample, sequenced in a study of cytomegalovirus exposure and HLA in healthy donors. PCR amplification relied on 60 Vbeta primers (plus 13 Jbeta primers). Libraries were prepared by immunoSEQ multiplex PCR; TCRdb keeps only in-frame clonotypes and omits some of them. The profile covers roughly 150,000 clones, with roughly 80% appearing a single time and approximately 10% taken by the ten largest. The sequencing sample was made of PBMCs. Receptors were obtained from a man between 18 and 29 years old in good health and CMV-seropositive.

This clone showed up just once. The J gene is TRBJ2-1, the V gene TRBV5-1, with TRBD2 as a possible D gene (5 bases). The CDR3 consists of 14 residues. Looked up from germline, CDR1 is SGHRS and CDR2 is YFSETQ. The V end lost 3 bases, the J end lost 8 bases, and 15 bases lay between the germline ends. CDR3 nucleotides: TGCGCCAGCAGCTCAGCAGGTCTGAGGGATGAGCAGTTCTTC. Translated, it gives CASSSAGLRDEQFF.

This sequence joins TRBV7-2 and TRBJ1-1; possibly TRBD1 for D (5 bases). CDR1 is SGHTA and CDR2 is FQGNSA in the germline V gene. The CDR3 sequence is 13 residues long. Trimming removed 10 bases from V and 4 bases from J, with 16 bases in between. The DNA of the CDR3 is TGTGCCATCACCCGGGGGGTGGGCACTGAAGCTTTCTTT. It is translated as CAITRGVGTEAFF.

The chain combines TRBV7-3 with TRBJ2-7, with a possible D match to TRBD2 (6 bases). Germline loops: CDR1 SGHTA, CDR2 FQGTGA. With 2 bases removed from V and 3 bases from J, the gap between germline ends came to 14 bases. The CDR3 has 15 residues. The CDR3 protein is CASSLVAAGYYEQYF. CDR3 bases: TGTGCCAGCAGCTTAGTCGCAGCGGGTTACTACGAGCAGTACTTC.

The V call is TRBV19, the J call TRBJ2-1; tentatively, D is TRBD2 (6 bases). V lost 6 bases and J 4 bases, leaving 13 bases between the germline ends. Germline CDR1 LNHDA, CDR2 SQIVND (reference sequence). The CDR3 is made up of 14 amino acids. The CDR3 loop reads CASRPEAGYNEQFF. CDR3 sequence (DNA): TGTGCCAGTAGGCCTGAGGCGGGGTACAATGAGCAGTTCTTC.

The chain links TRBV7-3 to TRBJ1-1; 8 bases are a match to TRBD1. The CDR3 spans 15 residues. The germline gives CDR1 SGHTA, CDR2 FQGTGA. V dropped 2 bases and J dropped 5; count of bases not matched to a gene: 7. CDR3 DNA sequence: TGTGCCAGCAGCTTATGGGCAGGGGGCGCGACTGAAGCTTTCTTT. It encodes CASSLWAGGATEAFF.

The rearrangement joins TRBV7-6 to TRBJ1-3; D is unclear. V was cut by 5 bases and J by 0 bases, with 8 bases left in between. CDR1 SGHVS and CDR2 FNYEAQ come from the germline V gene. This CDR3 comprises 14 residues. This CDR3 is CASSPAGSGNTIYF. CDR3 nucleotides: TGTGCCAGCAGCCCCGCGGGCTCTGGAAACACCATATATTTT.

This clone was observed a handful of times. Written as DNA, the CDR3 is TGTGCCAGCAGCCAAGATCGGGGGGCCCAAGAGACCCAGTACTTC. Its protein is CASSQDRGAQETQYF. The chain combines TRBV4-2 with TRBJ2-5, with TRBD2 as a possible D gene (7 bases). Germline V gene lookup returns CDR1 LGHNA and CDR2 YNFKEQ. Trimming left V 0 bases short and J 1 base short, with 9 bases between. The CDR3 spans 15 residues.

This clone was recorded once. The rearrangement joins TRBV11-2 to TRBJ2-3, with 9 bases aligning to TRBD1. The junction had 10 bases not matched to a gene; V was cut back by 7 bases and J by 2 bases. The germline CDR1 and CDR2 sequences are SGHAT and FQNNGV. The CDR3 covers 16 residues. The CDR3 region has the DNA TGTGCCAGCACGGCCCCCCGGGACAGGGTCACAGATACGCAGTATTTT. Protein sequence: CASTAPRDRVTDTQYF. Drawing the rest from reference TRBV11-2 and TRBJ2-3, the complete variable domain is EAGVAQSPRYKIIEKRQSVAFWCNPISGHATLYWYQQILGQGPKLLIQFQNNGVVDDSQLPKDRFSAERLKGVDSTLKIQPAKLEDSAVYLCASTAPRDRVTDTQYFGPGTRLTVL.

The chain is built from TRBV25-1 and TRBJ2-3, with 7 nucleotides matching TRBD1. The germline V gene encodes CDR1 MGHDK and CDR2 SYGVNS. J was trimmed by 2 bases and V by 1 base; bases with no gene match: 9. This CDR3 has 17 amino acids. DNA of the CDR3: TGTGCCAGCAGTGAATTGGTAGGGACAGATCCCACAGATACGCAGTATTTT. It is translated as CASSELVGTDPTDTQYF.